What follows is one TCR beta chain and its context. The target antigen is unknown. The PCR ran on 60 Vbeta and 13 Jbeta primers. Data came from immunoSEQ multiplex PCR; TCRdb stores just in-frame clones and leaves some out. The table lists about 160,000 clones, around 72% of them singletons. This CDR3 spans 12 amino acids. V was trimmed by 1 base and J by 11 bases, leaving 9 bases between them. The germline CDR1 and CDR2 sequences are SGHDN and FVKESK. The source of the sample is a study of cytomegalovirus exposure and HLA in healthy donors. The study, taken as a whole, reports: The study put some 150 TCR beta chains on its list as cytomegalovirus-associated. Associated with HLA alleles at 0.05 false discovery rate in a later analysis were 16,951 TCR beta sequences. Cytomegalovirus status, reportedly, was diagnosed with high specificity and sensitivity by the classifier. An observed cluster of highly shared sequence variants was recorded as a likely sequencing artifact.

This rearrangement joins TRBV14 to TRBJ1-3; no reliable D call. Sequencing was carried out using PBMCs. The receptor's source is a man between 35 and 55 years old in good health and CMV-seropositive. CDR3 coding DNA: TGTGCCAGCAGCCAAGCCCGGGTTCCCATATATTTT. Amino acid sequence: CASSQARVPIYF.